Detailed here is one T cell receptor beta chain. Its target is unknown. The sample originates from a study of T cell responses to AZD1222 COVID-19 vaccine. Study-level background: Second-dose groups at about 4 or about 12 weeks were pooled. General study points: An increase in Spike-specific TCR breadth and depth was observed after two AZD1222 doses. There were mostly white British donors and more females than males, and clonal diversity was possibly underestimated. Regions 160-218 and 743-854 dominated among vaccine-associated CD4 TCRs spanning spike.

Here immunoSEQ multiplex PCR was the method, and the copy in TCRdb shows in-frame clones only, minus some. The sample carries some 130,000 clones, around 93% recorded once. The germline V gene has CDR1 LGHNA and CDR2 YSLEER. V was clipped by 5 bases and J by 10 bases; unmatched bases: 14. CDR3 length: 16 amino acids. Source: peripheral blood, taken on day 0 of AZD1222 vaccination. The rearrangement links TRBV4-3 to TRBJ1-4; 9 bases match TRBD1. The receptor was isolated from an adult in good health. The DNA of the CDR3 is TGCGCCAGCAGCTCGAGTCCGGGACAGGGAAAGGGAAAACTGTTTTTT. Protein product: CASSSSPGQGKGKLFF.